This T cell receptor beta chain emerged from a study of cytomegalovirus exposure and HLA in healthy donors. The protocol was immunoSEQ multiplex PCR, while the TCRdb copy is restricted to in-frame clones and leaves out a portion. The data contain tens of thousands of clones, roughly 90% of them singletons. This clone has only a few counts. Germline CDR1 reads SGHTA; CDR2 reads FQGNSA. This CDR3 has 15 amino acids. The ends were cut back, 8 bases at V and 7 bases at J, with 24 bases in the middle. The genes are TRBV7-2 and TRBJ2-7, with D perhaps matching TRBD2 (6 bases). Sequenced: PBMCs. The clonotype was recovered from a man in his late teens or twenties in good health and CMV-seronegative. In DNA form, the CDR3 reads TGTGCCAGCCGATCATCCGGGACTCCATGGCGGGAGCAGTACTTC. Translated, it gives CASRSSGTPWREQYF.